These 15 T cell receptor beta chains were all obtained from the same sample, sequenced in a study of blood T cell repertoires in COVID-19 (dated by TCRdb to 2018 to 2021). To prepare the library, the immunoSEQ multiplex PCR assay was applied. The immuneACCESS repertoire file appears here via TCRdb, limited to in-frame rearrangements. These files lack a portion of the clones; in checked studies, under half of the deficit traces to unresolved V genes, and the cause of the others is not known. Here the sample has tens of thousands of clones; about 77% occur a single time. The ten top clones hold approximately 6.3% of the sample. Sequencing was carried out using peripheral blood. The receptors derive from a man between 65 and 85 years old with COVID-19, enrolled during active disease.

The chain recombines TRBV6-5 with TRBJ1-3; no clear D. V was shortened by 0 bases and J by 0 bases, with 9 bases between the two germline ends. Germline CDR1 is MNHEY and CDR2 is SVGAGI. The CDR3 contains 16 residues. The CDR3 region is CASSYSVGSSGNTIYF. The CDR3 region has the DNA TGTGCCAGCAGTTACTCTGTAGGGAGCTCTGGAAACACCATATATTTT.

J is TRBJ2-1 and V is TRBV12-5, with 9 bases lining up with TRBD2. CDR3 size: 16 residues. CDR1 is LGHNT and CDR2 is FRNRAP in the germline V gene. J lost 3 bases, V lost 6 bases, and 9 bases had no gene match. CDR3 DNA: TGTGCTAGTGGATGGACAGCGGGAGGATACTACAATGAGCAGTTCTTC. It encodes CASGWTAGGYYNEQFF.

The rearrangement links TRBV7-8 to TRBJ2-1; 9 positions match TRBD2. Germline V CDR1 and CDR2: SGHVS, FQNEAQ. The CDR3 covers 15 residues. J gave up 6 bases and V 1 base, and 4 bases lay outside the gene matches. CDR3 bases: TGTGCCAGCAGCTTAGGAGGGACTAGCATCAATGAGCAGTTCTTC. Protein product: CASSLGGTSINEQFF. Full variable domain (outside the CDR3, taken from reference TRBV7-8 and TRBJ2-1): GAGVSQSPRYKVAKRGQDVALRCDPISGHVSLFWYQQALGQGPEFLTYFQNEAQLDKSGLPSDRFFAERPEGSVSTLKIQRTQQEDSAVYLCASSLGGTSINEQFFGPGTRLTVL.

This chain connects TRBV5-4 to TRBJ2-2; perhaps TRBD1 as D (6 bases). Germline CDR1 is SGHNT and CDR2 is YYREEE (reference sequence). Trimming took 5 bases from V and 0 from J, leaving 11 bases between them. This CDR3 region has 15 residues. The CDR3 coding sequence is TGTGCCAGCAGTGCCGGGACACCGAACACCGGGGAGCTGTTTTTT. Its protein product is CASSAGTPNTGELFF.

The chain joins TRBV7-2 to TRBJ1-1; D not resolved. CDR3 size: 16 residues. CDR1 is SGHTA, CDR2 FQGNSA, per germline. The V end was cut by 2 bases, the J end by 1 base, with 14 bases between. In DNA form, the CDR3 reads TGTGCCAGCAGCTTAATGCGAGGGTTGGAGAACACTGAAGCTTTCTTT. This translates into CASSLMRGLENTEAFF.

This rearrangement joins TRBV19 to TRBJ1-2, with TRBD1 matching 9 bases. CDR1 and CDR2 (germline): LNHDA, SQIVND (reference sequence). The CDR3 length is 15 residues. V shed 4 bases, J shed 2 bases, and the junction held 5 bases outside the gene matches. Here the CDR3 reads CASSTAGTGNYGYTF. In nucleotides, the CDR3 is TGTGCCAGTAGTACCGCCGGGACAGGGAACTATGGCTACACCTTC.

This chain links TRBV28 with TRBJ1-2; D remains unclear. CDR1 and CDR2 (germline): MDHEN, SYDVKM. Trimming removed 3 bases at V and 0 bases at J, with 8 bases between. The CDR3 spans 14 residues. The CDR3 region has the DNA TGTGCCAGCAGTTTTATCCCAGCTAACTATGGCTACACCTTC. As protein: CASSFIPANYGYTF.

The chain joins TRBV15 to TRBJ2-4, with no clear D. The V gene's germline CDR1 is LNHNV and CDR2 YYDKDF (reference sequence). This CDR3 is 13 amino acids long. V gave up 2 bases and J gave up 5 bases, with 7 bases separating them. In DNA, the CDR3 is TGTGCCACCAGCAGACTAACAGAAAACATTCAGTACTTC. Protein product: CATSRLTENIQYF.

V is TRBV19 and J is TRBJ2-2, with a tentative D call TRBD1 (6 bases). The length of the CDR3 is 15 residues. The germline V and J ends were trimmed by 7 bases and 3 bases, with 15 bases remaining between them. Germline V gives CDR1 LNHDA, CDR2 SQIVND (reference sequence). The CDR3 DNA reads TGTGCCAGTAAAGCCGGGACAACCTACACCGGGGAGCTGTTTTTT. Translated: CASKAGTTYTGELFF.

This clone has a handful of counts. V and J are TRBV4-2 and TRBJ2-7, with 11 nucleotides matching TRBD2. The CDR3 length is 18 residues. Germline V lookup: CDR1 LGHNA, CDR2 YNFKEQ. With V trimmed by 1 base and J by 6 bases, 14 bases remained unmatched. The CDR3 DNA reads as TGTGCCAGCAGCCAAGTAACTAGCGGGAGCTACGGACGTGTCGAGCAGTACTTC. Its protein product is CASSQVTSGSYGRVEQYF.

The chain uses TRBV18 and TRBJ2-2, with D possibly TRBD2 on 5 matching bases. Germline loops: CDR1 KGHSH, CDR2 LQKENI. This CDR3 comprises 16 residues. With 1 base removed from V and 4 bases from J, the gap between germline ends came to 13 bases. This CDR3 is CASSPQTRVPTGELFF. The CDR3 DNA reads TGTGCCAGCTCACCACAAACGAGGGTGCCCACCGGGGAGCTGTTTTTT.

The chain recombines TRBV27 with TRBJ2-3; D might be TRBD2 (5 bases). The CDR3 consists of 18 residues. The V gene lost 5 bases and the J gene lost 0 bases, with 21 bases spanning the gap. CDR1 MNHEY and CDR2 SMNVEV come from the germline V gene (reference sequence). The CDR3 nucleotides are TGTGCCAGCAGTCGACGGGGTTCTACGGGTCTAAGCACAGATACGCAGTATTTT. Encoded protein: CASSRRGSTGLSTDTQYF.

Here the CDR3 DNA reads TGTGCCAGCCTCGGGGCTAGCGCGAGCTCCTACAATGAGCAGTTCTTC. This translates into CASLGASASSYNEQFF. The gene calls are TRBV28 and TRBJ2-1; weak D call: TRBD2 (6 bases). CDR1 and CDR2 from the germline V gene are MDHEN and SYDVKM. Trimming took off 8 bases at V and 0 bases at J, with 17 bases between the two ends. This CDR3 spans 16 amino acids.

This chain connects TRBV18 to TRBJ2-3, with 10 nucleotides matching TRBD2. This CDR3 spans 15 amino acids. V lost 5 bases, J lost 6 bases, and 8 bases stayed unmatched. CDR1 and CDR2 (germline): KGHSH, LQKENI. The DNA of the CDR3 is TGTGCCAGCTCATCAGCGGGAGGGTACTTCGATACGCAGTATTTT. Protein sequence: CASSSAGGYFDTQYF.

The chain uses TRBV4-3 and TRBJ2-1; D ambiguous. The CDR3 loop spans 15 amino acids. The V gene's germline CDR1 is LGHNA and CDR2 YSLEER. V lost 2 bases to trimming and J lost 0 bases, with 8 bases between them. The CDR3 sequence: CASSQSWSSYNEQFF. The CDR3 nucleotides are TGCGCCAGCAGCCAATCCTGGAGCTCCTACAATGAGCAGTTCTTC.